This TCR beta chain is drawn from a study of CD8 T cells in ankylosing spondylitis. This clonotype was seen a few times. The antigen remains undetermined. Using its own MiXCR run on the 5' RACE reads, TCRdb lists one record per CDR3 protein. The data contain 250,000 or so distinct CDR3 sequences, about 18% of them singletons. Findings of the study overall: Disease-linked clones, CD8+, were relatively rare in peripheral blood. A TCR beta motif made of under 10 highly homologous variants seemed typical of ankylosing spondylitis blood. Existing reports had already noted some motif variants in reactive arthritis synovial fluid and blood. The authors reported significant enrichment of disease-linked clones in matched ankylosing spondylitis synovial fluid.

Germline V gives CDR1 SGDLS, CDR2 YYNGEE. V shed 4 bases and J 5 bases; nucleotides not matched to a gene: 12. This CDR3 comprises 15 residues. The chain joins TRBV9 to TRBJ2-7, with 7 nucleotides matching TRBD2. Sequences were obtained from blood, either unsorted or a sorted T cell fraction (not recorded which). This TCR was sampled from a male donor with ankylosing spondylitis or in good health (not recorded which). CDR3 bases: TGTGCCAGCAGCTTTAGTGGACTAGAATTGGACGAGCAGTACTTC. It encodes CASSFSGLELDEQYF.